The 20 T cell receptor beta chains presented below share a single source sample, sequenced in a study of blood T cell repertoires in COVID-19. TCRdb's table, derived via immunoSEQ multiplex PCR, lists solely in-frame clones and lacks some. The sample has almost 400,000 clones; more than 75% are singletons. Sequences were obtained from peripheral blood. The receptors were sampled from a woman in her sixties with COVID-19, enrolled during active disease.

This clone came up once. The chain has TRBV6-2 or TRBV6-3 and TRBJ1-1; D may be TRBD1 (5 bases). CDR1 is MNHEY and CDR2 is SVGEGT in the germline V gene. Trimming pared 5 bases from V and 4 bases from J, leaving 23 bases between. The CDR3 totals 17 residues. Written as DNA, the CDR3 is TGTGCCAGCAGTCCGGGGGTGTGGGCGCGGATTTCCACTGAAGCTTTCTTT. Translating it yields CASSPGVWARISTEAFF.

The chain uses TRBV18 and TRBJ1-1; weak D call: TRBD1 (5 bases). Germline assignment: CDR1 KGHSH and CDR2 LQKENI. V was cut by 5 bases and J by 0 bases, with 7 bases left in between. The CDR3 spans 13 residues. CDR3 protein: CASSGAMNTEAFF. CDR3 in DNA: TGTGCCAGCTCAGGGGCCATGAACACTGAAGCTTTCTTT. Full variable domain (missing parts from reference TRBV18 and TRBJ1-1): NAGVMQNPRHLVRRRGQEARLRCSPMKGHSHVYWYRQLPEEGLKFMVYLQKENIIDESGMPKERFSAEFPKEGPSILRIQQVVRGDSAAYFCASSGAMNTEAFFGQGTRLTVV.

V usage is TRBV6-1 and J usage is TRBJ1-2; a weak D match, TRBD1 (6 bases). Germline V gives CDR1 MNHNS, CDR2 SASEGT. V was trimmed by 3 bases and J by 8 bases, leaving 16 bases between them. CDR3 length equals 14 residues. CDR3 bases: TGTGCCAGCAGTGACCACCGGGACACTCGCGGCTACACCTTC. It yields the protein CASSDHRDTRGYTF.

The chain combines TRBV29-1 with TRBJ1-1; TRBD1 aligns across 7 bases. Trimming took 3 bases from V and 4 from J; bases not matched to a gene: 8. Per germline, CDR1 SQVTM and CDR2 ANQGSEA. The CDR3 runs to 14 residues. CDR3 DNA: TGCAGCGTTGATCCCAGACAGGGACGCACTGAAGCTTTCTTT. Its protein product is CSVDPRQGRTEAFF.

This chain uses TRBV7-9 with TRBJ2-7; tentatively, D is TRBD1 (6 bases). Between the trimmed V and J ends, which lost 1 base and 2 bases, there was a span of 15 bases. This CDR3 comprises 16 residues. Germline V gives CDR1 SEHNR, CDR2 FQNEAQ (reference sequence). In DNA, the CDR3 is TGTGCCAGCAGCTTAGGGCCCGAGACAGGCACCTACGAGCAGTACTTC. This gives the protein CASSLGPETGTYEQYF.

This sequence joins TRBV19 and TRBJ2-2, with a tentative D call TRBD1 (6 bases). Germline V gene data show CDR1 as LNHDA and CDR2 as SQIVND (reference sequence). V lost 10 bases and J 1 base, leaving 10 bases between the germline ends. The CDR3 runs 13 residues. CDR3 sequence (DNA): TGTGCCACCTTACAGGGGAACACCGGGGAGCTGTTTTTT. The encoded protein is CATLQGNTGELFF.

Comments on this clone: This same CDR3 is encoded by further DNA sequences in the sample. V usage is TRBV7-9 and J usage is TRBJ1-1, with D maybe TRBD1 (5 bases). The CDR3 runs 13 residues. Trimming removed 5 bases at V and 1 base at J, with 8 bases between. Germline V lookup: CDR1 SEHNR, CDR2 FQNEAQ (reference sequence). The CDR3 protein is CASSLQGNTEAFF. CDR3 sequence (DNA): TGTGCCAGCAGCCTTCAGGGGAACACTGAAGCTTTCTTT. The full variable domain, completed using reference TRBV7-9 and TRBJ1-1, is DTGVSQNPRHKITKRGQNVTFRCDPISEHNRLYWYRQTLGQGPEFLTYFQNEAQLEKSRLLSDRFSAERPKGSFSTLEIQRTEQGDSAMYLCASSLQGNTEAFFGQGTRLTVV.

Concerning this clone itself: The same CDR3 also results from other DNA sequences found in this sample. This sequence joins TRBV3-1 (or the pseudogene TRBV3-2) and TRBJ1-3; D gene ambiguous. Germline V lookup: CDR1 LGHDT, CDR2 YNNKEL (reference sequence). V dropped 4 bases and J dropped 2 bases, with 3 bases sitting between them. The length of the CDR3 is 12 residues. CDR3 protein: CASSPAGNTIYF. CDR3 sequence (DNA): TGTGCCAGCAGCCCGGCTGGAAACACCATATATTTT.

The chain couples TRBV19 to TRBJ1-1; D ambiguous. CDR1 and CDR2 from the germline V gene are LNHDA and SQIVND (reference sequence). V dropped 7 bases and J dropped 6 bases, with 9 bases sitting between them. This CDR3 spans 11 amino acids. The CDR3, as DNA: TGTGCCAGTACCTTTCTCGCTGAAGCTTTCTTT. It translates to CASTFLAEAFF.

This clone was recorded once. J is TRBJ2-7 and V is TRBV2; D remains unclear. Trimming removed 4 bases from V and 0 bases from J, with 7 bases in between. Germline V gives CDR1 SNHLY, CDR2 FYNNEI. CDR3 size: 13 residues. CDR3 loop: CASSGEDSYEQYF. CDR3 coding DNA: TGTGCCAGCAGTGGTGAGGACTCCTACGAGCAGTACTTC.

The V gene is TRBV6-1, the J gene TRBJ2-3, with TRBD2 identical over 7 bases. Per germline, CDR1 MNHNS and CDR2 SASEGT. V lost 3 bases, J lost 2 bases, and 8 bases stayed unmatched. CDR3 length: 16 amino acids. As DNA, the CDR3 is TGTGCCAGCAGTGACCCGCGGGGGAGCAACACAGATACGCAGTATTTT. It specifies CASSDPRGSNTDTQYF.

The chain uses TRBV4-1 and TRBJ2-6, with unresolved D. V lost 4 bases to trimming and J lost 1 base, with 11 bases between them. The CDR3 totals 16 residues. CDR1 is MGHRA and CDR2 is YSYEKL in the germline V gene. The CDR3 region is CASSRLYESGANVLTF. The CDR3 nucleotides read TGCGCCAGCAGCCGATTATACGAGTCTGGGGCCAACGTCCTGACTTTC.

The chain recombines TRBV19 with TRBJ2-1; TRBD2 matches 8 bases. This CDR3 comprises 14 residues. The ends lost 4 bases at V and 4 bases at J; junction bases unmatched: 3. Germline V gene sequence: CDR1 LNHDA, CDR2 SQIVND (reference sequence). CDR3 residues: CASSRAGEYNEQFF. DNA for the CDR3: TGTGCCAGTAGTAGAGCGGGGGAGTACAATGAGCAGTTCTTC.

The rearrangement joins TRBV3-1 (or the pseudogene TRBV3-2) to TRBJ1-1; TRBD1 might be the D (5 bases). Germline CDR1 LGHDT, CDR2 YNNKEL (reference sequence). V was trimmed by 0 bases and J by 8 bases, leaving 13 bases between them. The CDR3 extends over 14 amino acids. CDR3 in amino acids: CASSQDLAGREAFF. The CDR3 bases are TGTGCCAGCAGCCAAGATCTGGCAGGGCGCGAAGCTTTCTTT.

The rearrangement joins TRBV24-1 to TRBJ2-5; D is ambiguous. The CDR3 is made up of 12 amino acids. V was shortened by 4 bases and J by 3 bases, with 5 bases between the two germline ends. Germline CDR1 KGHDR, CDR2 SFDVKD. The CDR3 loop reads CATSETEETQYF. In nucleotides, the CDR3 is TGTGCCACCAGTGAAACGGAAGAGACCCAGTACTTC.

The chain is built from TRBV3-1 (or the pseudogene TRBV3-2) and TRBJ1-6; 10 bases are shared with TRBD1. From germline, CDR1 is LGHDT and CDR2 YNNKEL (reference sequence). V trimming: 3 bases; J trimming: 9 bases; junction bases outside the gene matches: 5. CDR3 size: 15 residues. The CDR3 spells CASSQGGQGTSPLHF. CDR3 bases: TGTGCCAGCAGCCAGGGGGGACAGGGGACTTCACCCCTCCACTTT.

The chain carries TRBV7-2 and TRBJ1-1; 7 bases are shared with TRBD1. The CDR3 has 14 residues. CDR1 and CDR2 (germline): SGHTA, FQGNSA. The V segment lost 1 base and the J segment 5 bases; nucleotides outside the gene matches: 4. CDR3 bases: TGTGCCAGCAGCTTAGATACAGGGGTGACTGAAGCTTTCTTT. This sequence encodes CASSLDTGVTEAFF.

This rearrangement joins TRBV6-5 to TRBJ2-3; 7 positions match TRBD2. V lost 7 bases, J lost 8 bases, and 15 bases stayed unmatched. The CDR3 extends over 15 amino acids. The V gene's germline CDR1 is MNHEY and CDR2 SVGAGI. Written as DNA, the CDR3 is TGTGCCAGCAACAATTGGGGTGGCGGGGGTGCTACGCAGTATTTT. As protein: CASNNWGGGGATQYF.

The chain carries TRBV6-5 and TRBJ2-7; tentative D call: TRBD2 (5 bases). The germline CDR1 and CDR2 sequences are MNHEY and SVGAGI. The CDR3 sequence is 14 residues long. V gave up 5 bases and J gave up 3 bases, with 14 bases separating them. In nucleotides, the CDR3 is TGTGCCAGCAGTCCCAGCGGTGGGAGCTACGAGCAGTACTTC. The encoded protein is CASSPSGGSYEQYF.

This clone was recorded once. This sequence joins TRBV7-7 and TRBJ2-3; 7 bases map to TRBD2. The CDR3 contains 17 residues. Germline CDR1 reads SSHAT; CDR2 reads FNYEAQ (reference sequence). V shed 2 bases and J 3 bases; nucleotides not matched to a gene: 11. CDR3 amino acids: CASSLTYIAGGTDTQYF. CDR3 nucleotide sequence: TGTGCCAGCAGCTTAACCTATATAGCGGGCGGAACAGATACGCAGTATTTT.